This TCR beta chain originates from a study of cytomegalovirus exposure and HLA in healthy donors. Findings of the study overall: Productive status was seen about 87% or about 30% of the time for most TCR beta V segments in an earlier analysis. Per a later analysis, about 17,000 TCR beta sequences showed association with HLA alleles at 0.05 false discovery rate.

V lost 1 base to trimming and J lost 4 bases, with 10 bases between them. Per germline, CDR1 SEHNR and CDR2 FQNEAQ (reference sequence). The CDR3 contains 14 residues. With regard to this clone: Its antigen is unknown.

The PCR employed 60 Vbeta primers together with 13 Jbeta primers. Profiling relied on immunoSEQ multiplex PCR, and the TCRdb table lists in-frame clones only, not all of them. The sample contains over 130,000 clones, approximately 80% of which appear only once. Nominally healthy donors were sampled, though unrecorded immune exposures were likely. Input material: PBMCs. This sequence originates from a man between 50 and 59 years old in good health and CMV-seronegative. The chain has TRBV7-9 and TRBJ1-1; D unclear. In DNA, the CDR3 is TGTGCCAGCAGCTTAGGATCCTACAGCACTGAAGCTTTCTTT. This codes for CASSLGSYSTEAFF. The whole variable domain, remainder taken from reference TRBV7-9 and TRBJ1-1, is DTGVSQNPRHKITKRGQNVTFRCDPISEHNRLYWYRQTLGQGPEFLTYFQNEAQLEKSRLLSDRFSAERPKGSFSTLEIQRTEQGDSAMYLCASSLGSYSTEAFFGQGTRLTVV.